One and the same sample provided the 25 T cell receptor beta chains below, sequenced in a study of blood T cell repertoires in COVID-19. Data came from immunoSEQ multiplex PCR; TCRdb stores just in-frame clones and leaves some out. The sample has 200,000 or so clones, roughly nine tenths seen once; the top ten hold around 2.3%. The source material was PBMCs or T cells enriched from blood (not recorded which). The source is a woman in her thirties or forties with acute COVID-19.

This chain's CDR3 is CATSDLRVSSYEQYF. CDR3 coding DNA: TGTGCCACCAGTGATTTGCGGGTTAGCTCCTACGAGCAGTACTTC. The gene calls are TRBV24-1 and TRBJ2-7; D remains ambiguous. Looked up from germline, CDR1 is KGHDR and CDR2 is SFDVKD. Trimming pared 0 bases from V and 0 bases from J, leaving 8 bases between. The CDR3 is 15 residues long.

The chain is built from TRBV18 and TRBJ2-5; 7 bases fit TRBD2. After removal of 6 bases from V and 0 bases from J, the junction contained 10 bases not matched to a gene. The CDR3 consists of 16 residues. The V gene's germline CDR1 is KGHSH and CDR2 LQKENI. As DNA, the CDR3 is TGTGCCAGCTCCCCCGGGGCGGGAGTCGACCAAGAGACCCAGTACTTC. As protein: CASSPGAGVDQETQYF.

This rearrangement joins TRBV5-5 to TRBJ1-5; no definite D call. This CDR3 is 14 amino acids long. With 4 bases removed from V and 2 bases from J, the gap between germline ends came to 10 bases. Germline V gene sequence: CDR1 SGHKS, CDR2 YYEKEE (reference sequence). The CDR3 loop reads CASSPESRNQPQHF. CDR3 bases: TGTGCCAGCAGCCCCGAGTCCCGCAATCAGCCCCAGCATTTT. Full variable domain (rest looked up from reference TRBV5-5 and TRBJ1-5): DAGVTQSPTHLIKTRGQQVTLRCSPISGHKSVSWYQQVLGQGPQFIFQYYEKEERGRGNFPDRFSARQFPNYSSELNVNALLLGDSALYLCASSPESRNQPQHFGDGTRLSIL.

The genes are TRBV4-1 and TRBJ2-5; possibly TRBD1 for D (5 bases). CDR1 MGHRA and CDR2 YSYEKL come from the germline V gene. The length of the CDR3 is 15 residues. Trimming left V 1 base short and J 6 bases short, with 15 bases between. The CDR3 sequence: CASSQGFLDKKTQYF. The CDR3 nucleotides are TGCGCCAGCAGCCAAGGATTCCTGGACAAAAAGACCCAGTACTTC.

This chain uses TRBV18 with TRBJ2-7; 7 bases are shared with TRBD1. The ends lost 8 bases at V and 5 bases at J; junction bases unmatched: 9. Germline V gives CDR1 KGHSH, CDR2 LQKENI. The CDR3 sequence is 13 residues long. This CDR3 is CASQRGQMDEQYF. In DNA, the CDR3 is TGTGCCAGCCAGAGGGGACAGATGGACGAGCAGTACTTC.

The CDR3 spells CASSGRQGGENSPLHF. The CDR3 DNA reads TGTGCCAGCAGCGGCCGACAGGGGGGGGAGAATTCACCCCTCCACTTT. This rearrangement joins TRBV9 to TRBJ1-6, with 9 bases identical to TRBD1. The CDR3 consists of 16 residues. The germline CDR1 and CDR2 sequences are SGDLS and YYNGEE. With 3 bases clipped from V and 7 bases from J, the junction kept 8 bases outside the gene matches.

The chain uses TRBV3-1 (or the pseudogene TRBV3-2) and TRBJ2-5, with D perhaps TRBD2 (7 bases). With 6 bases removed from V and 1 base from J, the gap between germline ends came to 15 bases. The CDR3 loop spans 15 amino acids. Germline assignment: CDR1 LGHDT and CDR2 YNNKEL (reference sequence). CDR3 loop: CASRRGGAGQETQYF. CDR3 nucleotides: TGTGCCAGCAGGAGAGGGGGGGCAGGCCAAGAGACCCAGTACTTC.

V and J are TRBV3-1 (or the pseudogene TRBV3-2) and TRBJ2-5, with 9 bases that match TRBD2. Germline values: CDR1 LGHDT, CDR2 YNNKEL (reference sequence). This CDR3 comprises 17 residues. V dropped 4 bases and J dropped 1; count of bases not matched to a gene: 10. CDR3 nucleotides: TGTGCCAGCAGCCTCGCCTCCGGGACTAGCAGCCAAGAGACCCAGTACTTC. The encoded protein is CASSLASGTSSQETQYF.

Here the CDR3 reads CASSLGTGVYEQYF. The CDR3 DNA follows: TGTGCCAGCAGCTTGGGGACAGGGGTCTACGAGCAGTACTTC. J is TRBJ2-7 and V is TRBV5-6; TRBD1 agrees at 9 bases. Germline CDR1 is SGHDT and CDR2 is YYEEEE. J gave up 3 bases and V 0 bases, and 1 base lay outside the gene matches. The CDR3 is made up of 14 amino acids.

The V and J genes are TRBV15 and TRBJ2-1; TRBD2 matches at 11 bases. The V gene's germline CDR1 is LNHNV and CDR2 YYDKDF (reference sequence). V shed 0 bases, J shed 7 bases, and the junction held 5 bases outside the gene matches. This CDR3 region has 16 residues. CDR3 nucleotide sequence: TGTGCCACCAGCAGAGAGCTAGCGGGGGGTCGGAATGAGCAGTTCTTC. Its protein product is CATSRELAGGRNEQFF.

V and J are TRBV4-1 and TRBJ1-6, with D possibly being TRBD1 (6 bases). The CDR3 is 15 amino acids. V lost 1 base and J lost 6, with 10 bases in between. Germline V gene data show CDR1 as MGHRA and CDR2 as YSYEKL. This chain's CDR3 is CASSQVPGANSPLHF. CDR3 DNA sequence: TGCGCCAGCAGCCAAGTTCCAGGGGCTAATTCACCCCTCCACTTT.

The V call is TRBV6-2 or TRBV6-3, the J call TRBJ2-7; a possible D gene is TRBD1 (5 bases). Trimming left V 2 bases short and J 2 bases short, with 10 bases between. The V gene's germline CDR1 is MNHEY and CDR2 SVGEGT. This CDR3 is 14 amino acids long. The CDR3 nucleotides read TGTGCCAGCAGTTACGGGGCGGCAACCTACGAGCAGTACTTC. It translates to CASSYGAATYEQYF.

This rearrangement joins TRBV10-3 to TRBJ2-3; TRBD2 matches 11 bases. J lost 7 bases, V lost 3 bases, and 9 bases had no gene match. Germline lookup yields CDR1 ENHRY and CDR2 SYGVKD. CDR3 length: 16 residues. The CDR3 sequence: CAISDGGSGRGHTQYF. The DNA of the CDR3 is TGTGCCATCAGTGATGGGGGTAGCGGGAGGGGTCATACGCAGTATTTT.

This clone has just one count. This chain uses TRBV7-8 with TRBJ2-3, with D perhaps TRBD2 (6 bases). The CDR3 is made up of 17 amino acids. Deletions cut 5 bases from V and 5 bases from J, with 23 bases between. In germline, CDR1 is SGHVS, CDR2 FQNEAQ. CDR3 in amino acids: CASSPRGSGLVRDTQYF. DNA for the CDR3: TGTGCCAGCAGCCCCCGGGGGTCAGGGCTTGTACGAGATACGCAGTATTTT.

A word on this clone: At the DNA level, this CDR3 is encoded by other sequences in the same sample as well. This chain connects TRBV7-2 to TRBJ2-3; 7 nucleotides line up with TRBD2. Germline values: CDR1 SGHTA, CDR2 FQGNSA. The length of the CDR3 is 15 residues. V shed 1 base and J 1 base; nucleotides not matched to a gene: 2. CDR3 in amino acids: CASSLVGGGTDTQYF. As DNA, the CDR3 is TGTGCCAGCAGCTTAGTGGGAGGGGGCACAGATACGCAGTATTTT. Complete variable domain (other parts from reference TRBV7-2 and TRBJ2-3): GAGVSQSPSNKVTEKGKDVELRCDPISGHTALYWYRQSLGQGLEFLIYFQGNSAPDKSGLPSDRFSAERTGGSVSTLTIQRTQQEDSAVYLCASSLVGGGTDTQYFGPGTRLTVL.

The chain carries TRBV5-6 and TRBJ2-7, with TRBD2 identical over 8 bases. The CDR3 totals 15 residues. Germline assignment: CDR1 SGHDT and CDR2 YYEEEE. V lost 4 bases, J lost 5 bases, and 11 bases stayed unmatched. Here the CDR3 reads CASSLKSGSMNEQYF. Here the CDR3 DNA reads TGTGCCAGCAGCCTGAAAAGCGGGAGTATGAACGAGCAGTACTTC.

The chain recombines TRBV7-9 with TRBJ2-2; 7 nucleotides line up with TRBD2. Germline V lookup: CDR1 SEHNR, CDR2 FQNEAQ (reference sequence). J gave up 0 bases and V 7 bases, and 5 bases lay outside the gene matches. The CDR3 contains 15 residues. The CDR3 loop reads CASTWSGTNTGELFF. CDR3 DNA: TGTGCCAGCACCTGGAGCGGGACGAACACCGGGGAGCTGTTTTTT.

V usage is TRBV29-1 and J usage is TRBJ1-4, with D hard to call. The CDR3 totals 16 residues. Germline V gene lookup returns CDR1 SQVTM and CDR2 ANQGSEA. V lost 0 bases and J 0 bases, leaving 11 bases between the germline ends. CDR3 sequence (DNA): TGCAGCGTTGAAGATGGTCCAGTCACAACTAATGAAAAACTGTTTTTT. Protein: CSVEDGPVTTNEKLFF. The whole variable domain, remainder taken from reference TRBV29-1 and TRBJ1-4, is SAVISQKPSRDICQRGTSLTIQCQVDSQVTMMFWYRQQPGQSLTLIATANQGSEATYESGFVIDKFPISRPNLTFSTLTVSNMSPEDSSIYLCSVEDGPVTTNEKLFFGSGTQLSVL.

The rearrangement links TRBV21-1 to TRBJ1-2; the D call of TRBD1 is as the table states it, not checked on the DNA. TRBV21-1 is deemed a pseudogene. CDR3 size: 14 residues. CDR3 bases: TGTGCCAGCAGACAGGGGGCCTCGGACTATGGCTACACCTTC. The encoded protein is CASRQGASDYGYTF.

This chain connects TRBV2 to TRBJ2-3, with 10 bases matching TRBD2. This CDR3 comprises 15 residues. V was clipped by 8 bases and J by 2 bases; unmatched bases: 7. The germline V gene encodes CDR1 SNHLY and CDR2 FYNNEI. CDR3 sequence reads: CASALAGGTTDTQYF. CDR3 bases: TGTGCCAGCGCATTAGCGGGGGGCACCACAGATACGCAGTATTTT. Drawing the rest from reference TRBV2 and TRBJ2-3, the complete variable domain is EPEVTQTPSHQVTQMGQEVILRCVPISNHLYFYWYRQILGQKVEFLVSFYNNEISEKSEIFDDQFSVERPDGSNFTLKIRSTKLEDSAMYFCASALAGGTTDTQYFGPGTRLTVL.

The chain recombines TRBV28 with TRBJ2-4; D is possibly TRBD2 (5 bases). CDR3 size: 13 residues. Germline V gene lookup returns CDR1 MDHEN and CDR2 SYDVKM. Trimming pared 2 bases from V and 6 bases from J, leaving 8 bases between. The CDR3 DNA reads TGTGCCAGCAGTTTAGAGGGATTAAACATTCAGTACTTC. Translated, it gives CASSLEGLNIQYF.

This sequence joins TRBV10-1 and TRBJ2-1; no firm D call. In germline, CDR1 is WNHNN, CDR2 SYGVQD (reference sequence). V was shortened by 8 bases and J by 4 bases, with 12 bases between the two germline ends. CDR3 length: 13 residues. CDR3 in DNA: TGCGCCAGCCTCCACGACATGTACAATGAGCAGTTCTTC. This encodes CASLHDMYNEQFF.

The chain employs TRBV14 and TRBJ1-6; 12 positions match TRBD1. The CDR3 is made up of 17 amino acids. The V and J ends lost 0 bases and 7 bases, in that order; junction bases with no gene match: 4. The V gene's germline CDR1 is SGHDN and CDR2 FVKESK. The CDR3 region is CASSQERDRGLNSPLHF. CDR3 sequence (DNA): TGTGCCAGCAGCCAAGAGAGGGACAGGGGGCTCAATTCACCCCTCCACTTT.

V gene TRBV27 combines with J gene TRBJ2-2, with 9 bases matching TRBD1. Unmatched junction bases numbered 4, after V lost 0 bases and J lost 5 bases. The CDR3 is 16 residues long. The germline CDR1 and CDR2 sequences are MNHEY and SMNVEV (reference sequence). The CDR3 coding sequence is TGTGCCAGCAGTTTATCCATACAGGGGGCTACCGGGGAGCTGTTTTTT. Its translation is CASSLSIQGATGELFF.

This clone occurred once. This chain uses TRBV5-1 with TRBJ2-1; 8 bases are shared with TRBD2. The length of the CDR3 is 15 residues. CDR1 SGHRS and CDR2 YFSETQ come from the germline V gene. The V segment lost 5 bases and the J segment 1 base; nucleotides outside the gene matches: 5. The CDR3 protein is CASRGVAGSYNEQFF. CDR3 coding DNA: TGCGCCAGCAGAGGGGTAGCGGGGTCCTACAATGAGCAGTTCTTC.